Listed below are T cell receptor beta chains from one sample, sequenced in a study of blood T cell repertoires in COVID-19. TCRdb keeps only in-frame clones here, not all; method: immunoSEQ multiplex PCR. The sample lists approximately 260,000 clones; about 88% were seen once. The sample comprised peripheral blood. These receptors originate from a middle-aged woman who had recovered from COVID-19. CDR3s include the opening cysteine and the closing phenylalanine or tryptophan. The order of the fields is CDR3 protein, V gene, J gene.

cdr3_aa: CASSSRTGAAFF
v_call: TRBV12-3/TRBV12-4
j_call: TRBJ1-1

cdr3_aa: CASSLDAWRGVETQYF
v_call: TRBV5-5
j_call: TRBJ2-5

cdr3_aa: CASSVGSGTGELFF
v_call: TRBV9
j_call: TRBJ2-2

cdr3_aa: CASSLQGIYGYTF
v_call: TRBV3-1/TRBV3-2
j_call: TRBJ1-2

cdr3_aa: CSVDRHDSYEQYF
v_call: TRBV29-1
j_call: TRBJ2-7

cdr3_aa: CASSLLGTGGPYEQYF
v_call: TRBV27
j_call: TRBJ2-7

cdr3_aa: CASSQELPGTSGRGEQFF
v_call: TRBV4-3
j_call: TRBJ2-1

cdr3_aa: CASSKLAGGLGNEQFF
v_call: TRBV11-2
j_call: TRBJ2-1

cdr3_aa: CAISESKLAGVDEQFF
v_call: TRBV10-3
j_call: TRBJ2-1

cdr3_aa: CASSLDGAGRTDTQYF
v_call: TRBV11-3
j_call: TRBJ2-3

cdr3_aa: CAWAGYGYTF
v_call: TRBV30
j_call: TRBJ1-2

cdr3_aa: CASSEDRAGQPQHF
v_call: TRBV10-1
j_call: TRBJ1-5

cdr3_aa: CARSGTSGSYNEQFF
v_call: TRBV5-3
j_call: TRBJ2-1

cdr3_aa: CASSDPGGSEQYF
v_call: TRBV6-1
j_call: TRBJ2-7

cdr3_aa: CASSVAGGTNWELFF
v_call: TRBV9
j_call: TRBJ2-2

cdr3_aa: CASSQVRVGEQYF
v_call: TRBV4-1
j_call: TRBJ2-7

cdr3_aa: CASSLSFAGLGYGYTF
v_call: TRBV7-6
j_call: TRBJ1-2

cdr3_aa: CASSLGTAYEQYF
v_call: TRBV7-6
j_call: TRBJ2-7

cdr3_aa: CASSLGSGQETQYF
v_call: TRBV5-1
j_call: TRBJ2-5

cdr3_aa: CASSNSGYTQYF
v_call: TRBV28
j_call: TRBJ2-3

cdr3_aa: CASSSSGGYNEQFF
v_call: TRBV7-3
j_call: TRBJ2-1

cdr3_aa: CASFAGTPDSPLHF
v_call: TRBV18
j_call: TRBJ1-6

cdr3_aa: CASSSLTGMNTEAFF
v_call: TRBV6-5
j_call: TRBJ1-1

cdr3_aa: CASSGLTVTEAFF
v_call: TRBV18
j_call: TRBJ1-1

cdr3_aa: CANKLAQDSYNEQFF
v_call: TRBV4-3
j_call: TRBJ2-1

cdr3_aa: CASSPTGLRTEAFF
v_call: TRBV4-1
j_call: TRBJ1-1

cdr3_aa: CSVHHSTQETQYF
v_call: TRBV29-1
j_call: TRBJ2-5

cdr3_aa: CASRTIQASNSPLHF
v_call: TRBV27
j_call: TRBJ1-6

cdr3_aa: CASSHLQNPNEKLFF
v_call: TRBV2
j_call: TRBJ1-4

cdr3_aa: CATQGASGNTIYF
v_call: TRBV5-4
j_call: TRBJ1-3

cdr3_aa: CASSYGAGKTEAFF
v_call: TRBV6-6
j_call: TRBJ1-1

cdr3_aa: CASSTRGGTNEQYF
v_call: TRBV19
j_call: TRBJ2-7

cdr3_aa: CASSPGTGEWSEAFF
v_call: TRBV5-1
j_call: TRBJ1-1

cdr3_aa: CASSSGTSGSRETQYF
v_call: TRBV7-7
j_call: TRBJ2-5

cdr3_aa: CASKQPGAGTEAFF
v_call: TRBV6-5
j_call: TRBJ1-1

cdr3_aa: CASSPSPTGGDLGAFF
v_call: TRBV9
j_call: TRBJ1-1

cdr3_aa: CASSPTLRQGPGDEQFF
v_call: TRBV5-1
j_call: TRBJ2-1

cdr3_aa: CARSIPGSSGGRYQETQYF
v_call: TRBV5-3
j_call: TRBJ2-5

cdr3_aa: CASKGGGEAFF
v_call: TRBV6-6
j_call: TRBJ1-1

cdr3_aa: CASSFHPDEKLFF
v_call: TRBV19
j_call: TRBJ1-4